This passage covers 20 T cell receptor beta chains from one sample sequenced in a study of cytotoxic CD8 clonotypes in ibrutinib-treated CLL. Assay: immunoSEQ multiplex PCR; the TCRdb copy retains only in-frame clones and omits some. This sample has roughly 150,000 clones; 76% occur once, and the top ten carry 4.5% to 6%. The source was PBMCs, collected after 24 months of ibrutinib treatment. These TCRs come from a human donor with chronic lymphocytic leukemia.

The J gene is TRBJ2-5, the V gene TRBV11-1; tentatively, D is TRBD2 (5 bases). The germline gives CDR1 SGHAT, CDR2 FQDESV (reference sequence). The CDR3 spans 14 residues. The V end lost 0 bases, the J end lost 1 base, and 6 bases lay between the germline ends. CDR3 coding DNA: TGTGCCAGCAGCTTAGCTCGGGGCCAAGAGACCCAGTACTTC. It codes for CASSLARGQETQYF. The full variable domain, with the rest looked up from reference TRBV11-1 and TRBJ2-5, is EAEVAQSPRYKITEKSQAVAFWCDPISGHATLYWYRQILGQGPELLVQFQDESVVDDSQLPKDRFSAERLKGVDSTLKIQPAELGDSAMYLCASSLARGQETQYFGPGTRLLVL.

The chain is built from TRBV28 and TRBJ2-7; D is tentatively TRBD1 or TRBD2 (5 bases each). V lost 1 base to trimming and J lost 9 bases, with 16 bases between them. This CDR3 comprises 14 residues. Looked up from germline, CDR1 is MDHEN and CDR2 is SYDVKM. The CDR3 is CASSLFRALGGQYF. The DNA of the CDR3 is TGTGCCAGCAGTTTATTCAGGGCCCTCGGAGGGCAGTACTTC.

The chain links TRBV5-1 to TRBJ1-5; D possibly corresponds to TRBD1 (5 bases). Deletions cut 1 base from V and 0 bases from J, with 8 bases between. The CDR3 sequence is 15 residues long. Germline V gene sequence: CDR1 SGHRS, CDR2 YFSETQ. The CDR3 loop is CASSLLGDSNQPQHF. The CDR3 DNA follows: TGCGCCAGCAGCTTGTTGGGGGATAGCAATCAGCCCCAGCATTTT.

The sample holds a few counts of this clone. This rearrangement joins TRBV2 to TRBJ2-5, with 10 bases lining up with TRBD1. With 7 bases clipped from V and 4 bases from J, the junction kept 12 bases outside the gene matches. This CDR3 has 16 amino acids. Germline V CDR1 and CDR2: SNHLY, FYNNEI. CDR3 region: CASKGPGQGRSETQYF. Written as DNA, the CDR3 is TGTGCCAGCAAGGGGCCGGGACAGGGGCGGTCAGAGACCCAGTACTTC.

The chain combines TRBV15 with TRBJ2-2; D is undetermined. The CDR3 extends over 17 amino acids. V was pared by 2 bases and J by 1 base, with 14 bases between. CDR1 and CDR2 (germline): LNHNV, YYDKDF (reference sequence). CDR3 bases: TGTGCCACCAGCAGACCCGGTGGTAGTGGGAACACCGGGGAGCTGTTTTTT. Translating it yields CATSRPGGSGNTGELFF.

Points on this clone: Other DNA sequences in the sample encode the same CDR3. This rearrangement joins TRBV7-9 to TRBJ2-3; D remains unclear. The CDR3 has 13 residues. Germline values: CDR1 SEHNR, CDR2 FQNEAQ (reference sequence). The V end was cut by 5 bases, the J end by 4 bases, with 10 bases between. DNA of the CDR3: TGTGCCAGCAGCCCCCGTGGGCCAGATACGCAGTATTTT. Translating gives CASSPRGPDTQYF.

The chain recombines TRBV19 with TRBJ1-2; TRBD1 agrees at 8 bases. Trimming took 6 bases from V and 4 from J; bases not matched to a gene: 13. CDR1 is LNHDA and CDR2 is SQIVND in the germline V gene (reference sequence). This CDR3 has 16 amino acids. In nucleotides, the CDR3 is TGTGCCAGTAGCCCAACCTGGGACAGGCGGGGCTATGGCTACACCTTC. As protein: CASSPTWDRRGYGYTF. Full variable domain (outside the CDR3, taken from reference TRBV19 and TRBJ1-2): DGGITQSPKYLFRKEGQNVTLSCEQNLNHDAMYWYRQDPGQGLRLIYYSQIVNDFQKGDIAEGYSVSREKKESFPLTVTSAQKNPTAFYLCASSPTWDRRGYGYTFGSGTRLTVV.

V is TRBV28 and J is TRBJ2-1; either TRBD1 or TRBD2 may supply D (6 bases each). CDR3 size: 15 residues. Germline V gene data show CDR1 as MDHEN and CDR2 as SYDVKM. V shed 6 bases and J shed 8 bases, with 20 bases lying between them. The CDR3 nucleotides are TGTGCCAGCAGCCCGCCGGGGGCCCATTGGGATGAGCAGTTCTTC. Protein sequence: CASSPPGAHWDEQFF.

The genes are TRBV6-5 and TRBJ1-2; 11 nucleotides agree with TRBD1. With 2 bases clipped from V and 8 bases from J, the junction kept 4 bases outside the gene matches. Germline V lookup: CDR1 MNHEY, CDR2 SVGAGI. The CDR3 contains 14 residues. CDR3 bases: TGTGCCAGCAGTTACGGGACAGGGGGTAGCGGCTACACCTTC. It codes for CASSYGTGGSGYTF.

This chain uses TRBV30 with TRBJ2-2; D call uncertain. The CDR3 length is 12 residues. With 0 bases removed from V and 3 bases from J, the gap between germline ends came to 2 bases. CDR1 GTSNPN and CDR2 SVGIG come from the germline V gene (reference sequence). CDR3 in amino acids: CAWSVHTGELFF. CDR3 nucleotide sequence: TGTGCCTGGAGTGTACACACCGGGGAGCTGTTTTTT. Using reference TRBV30 and TRBJ2-2 for the parts outside the CDR3, the full variable domain is SQTIHQWPATLVQPVGSPLSLECTVEGTSNPNLYWYRQAAGRGLQLLFYSVGIGQISSEVPQNLSASRPQDRQFILSSKKLLLSDSGFYLCAWSVHTGELFFGEGSRLTVL.

The gene calls are TRBV10-3 and TRBJ2-7; TRBD1 aligns across 8 bases. J was trimmed by 3 bases and V by 0 bases; bases with no gene match: 4. This CDR3 is built from 15 residues. CDR1 and CDR2 from the germline V gene are ENHRY and SYGVKD. The CDR3 coding sequence is TGTGCCATCAGTGAGTCTGCAGGGGGCATCTACGAGCAGTACTTC. It codes for CAISESAGGIYEQYF.

This clone was counted a single time. The V call is TRBV9, the J call TRBJ2-7; the D is unclear. This CDR3 region has 13 residues. V was trimmed by 2 bases and J by 0 bases, leaving 6 bases between them. Germline V gives CDR1 SGDLS, CDR2 YYNGEE. CDR3 sequence reads: CASSVEPSYEQYF. CDR3 nucleotides: TGTGCCAGCAGCGTCGAGCCCTCCTACGAGCAGTACTTC.

This clone was detected only once. Other DNA sequences from this sample encode an identical CDR3 as well. The chain couples TRBV28 to TRBJ1-2; D may be TRBD1 (5 bases). V was trimmed by 0 bases and J by 8 bases, leaving 7 bases between them. The CDR3 sequence is 12 residues long. The germline CDR1 and CDR2 sequences are MDHEN and SYDVKM. The DNA of the CDR3 is TGTGCCAGCAGTTTATGGGGGCGAGGCTACACCTTC. This gives the protein CASSLWGRGYTF.

The rearrangement joins TRBV6-4 to TRBJ1-2; weak D call: TRBD1 (6 bases). The CDR3 totals 14 residues. Trimming took 6 bases from V and 11 from J, leaving 22 bases between them. CDR1 MRHNA and CDR2 SNTAGT come from the germline V gene. The CDR3 nucleotides read TGTGCCAGCAGCGGAACAGGGACCGCTGGGGATTACACCTTC. Protein product: CASSGTGTAGDYTF.

This rearrangement joins TRBV5-1 to TRBJ1-4; unclear D gene. Germline values: CDR1 SGHRS, CDR2 YFSETQ. Trimming took off 0 bases at V and 5 bases at J, with 5 bases between the two ends. The CDR3 spans 13 residues. The CDR3 DNA reads TGCGCCAGCAGCTTGGGCTCAAATGAAAAACTGTTTTTT. This sequence encodes CASSLGSNEKLFF. Supplemented by reference TRBV5-1 and TRBJ1-4, the full variable domain reads KAGVTQTPRYLIKTRGQQVTLSCSPISGHRSVSWYQQTPGQGLQFLFEYFSETQRNKGNFPGRFSGRQFSNSRSEMNVSTLELGDSALYLCASSLGSNEKLFFGSGTQLSVL.

The chain is built from TRBV5-1 and TRBJ2-2; 8 positions match TRBD1. CDR1 and CDR2 (germline): SGHRS, YFSETQ. Trimming removed 10 bases from V and 4 bases from J; junction bases left unmatched: 6. The CDR3 has 13 amino acids. For the CDR3, the DNA is TGCGCCGGAAAGACAGGGGTCACCGGGGAGCTGTTTTTT. Translating it yields CAGKTGVTGELFF.

The V gene is TRBV6-6, the J gene TRBJ1-6, with 11 positions matching TRBD1. The CDR3 contains 15 residues. Per germline, CDR1 MNHNY and CDR2 SVGAGI (reference sequence). Germline trimming cut 7 bases from V and 10 bases from J; bases unmatched to any gene: 9. CDR3 sequence (DNA): TGTGCCAGCACCTACCCCGGGACAGGGGGGTCACCCCTCCACTTT. This translates into CASTYPGTGGSPLHF.

This chain joins TRBV4-2 and TRBJ2-5; weak D call: TRBD2 (6 bases). The V gene's germline CDR1 is LGHNA and CDR2 YNFKEQ. V was shortened by 0 bases and J by 5 bases, with 10 bases between the two germline ends. The CDR3 has 14 residues. CDR3 nucleotides: TGTGCCAGCAGCCAAGATGGGGGGAGGGAGACCCAGTACTTC. Protein sequence: CASSQDGGRETQYF.

This clone is a singleton in its sample. The chain links TRBV6-1 to TRBJ1-5; D is unresolved. Per germline, CDR1 MNHNS and CDR2 SASEGT. CDR3 length: 15 residues. Trimming removed 0 bases at V and 9 bases at J, with 15 bases between. The chain's CDR3 is CASSEAVPRPAPQHF. Written as DNA, the CDR3 is TGTGCCAGCAGTGAAGCGGTCCCCCGGCCCGCGCCCCAGCATTTT.

The J gene is TRBJ1-3, the V gene TRBV29-1, with D hard to call. This CDR3 is 13 amino acids long. Between the trimmed V and J ends, which lost 3 bases and 4 bases, there was a span of 10 bases. Germline CDR1 reads SQVTM; CDR2 reads ANQGSEA. The CDR3 DNA is TGCAGCGTTGACGGGCCAGGAGGAAACACCATATATTTT. Amino acid sequence: CSVDGPGGNTIYF.